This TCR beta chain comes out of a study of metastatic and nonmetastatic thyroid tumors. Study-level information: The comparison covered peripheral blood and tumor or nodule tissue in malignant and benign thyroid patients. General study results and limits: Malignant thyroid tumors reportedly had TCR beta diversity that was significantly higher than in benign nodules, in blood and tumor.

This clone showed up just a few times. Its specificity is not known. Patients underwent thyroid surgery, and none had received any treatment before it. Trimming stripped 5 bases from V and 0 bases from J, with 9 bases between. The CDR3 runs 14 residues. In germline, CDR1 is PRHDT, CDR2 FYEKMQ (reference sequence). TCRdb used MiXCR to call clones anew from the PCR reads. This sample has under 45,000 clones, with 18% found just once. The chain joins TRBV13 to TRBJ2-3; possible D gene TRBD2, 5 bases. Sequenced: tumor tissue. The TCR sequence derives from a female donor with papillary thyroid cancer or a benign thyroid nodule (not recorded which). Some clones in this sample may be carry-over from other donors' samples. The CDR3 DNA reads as TGTGCCAGCAGCATATGCGGGAGCACAGATACGCAGTATTTT. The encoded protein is CASSICGSTDTQYF.